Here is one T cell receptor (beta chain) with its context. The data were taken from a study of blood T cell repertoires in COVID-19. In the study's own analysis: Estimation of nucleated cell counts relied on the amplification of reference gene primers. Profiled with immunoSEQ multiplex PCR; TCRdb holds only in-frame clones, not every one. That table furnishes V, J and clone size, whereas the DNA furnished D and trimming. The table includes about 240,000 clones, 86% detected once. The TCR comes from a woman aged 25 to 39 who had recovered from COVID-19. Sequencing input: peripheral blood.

CDR3 DNA: TGTGCCAGCTCCGGGGGAGGGCCCTACAATGAGCAGTTCTTC. Protein product: CASSGGGPYNEQFF. The V call is TRBV18, the J call TRBJ2-1; 7 nucleotides line up with TRBD2. The CDR3 covers 14 residues. CDR1 KGHSH and CDR2 LQKENI come from the germline V gene. V gave up 6 bases and J gave up 2 bases; unmatched junction bases: 4.